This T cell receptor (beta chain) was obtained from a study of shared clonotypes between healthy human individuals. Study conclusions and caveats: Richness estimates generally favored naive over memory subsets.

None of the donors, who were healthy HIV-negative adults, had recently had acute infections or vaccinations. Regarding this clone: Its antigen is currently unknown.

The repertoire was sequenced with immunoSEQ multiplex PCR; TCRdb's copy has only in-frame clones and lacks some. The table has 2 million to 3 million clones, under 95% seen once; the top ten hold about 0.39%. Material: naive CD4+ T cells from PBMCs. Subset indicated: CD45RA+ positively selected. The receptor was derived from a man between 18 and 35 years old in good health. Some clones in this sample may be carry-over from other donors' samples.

CDR3 bases: TGTGCCAGTAGTATAGAGACCAGGGCTCTTCTAGATGGCTACACCTTC. It codes for CASSIETRALLDGYTF. V usage is TRBV19 and J usage is TRBJ1-2; perhaps TRBD1 as D (5 bases). Trimming pared 0 bases from V and 6 bases from J, leaving 17 bases between. Germline CDR1 reads LNHDA; CDR2 reads SQIVND (reference sequence). The CDR3 sequence is 16 residues long.